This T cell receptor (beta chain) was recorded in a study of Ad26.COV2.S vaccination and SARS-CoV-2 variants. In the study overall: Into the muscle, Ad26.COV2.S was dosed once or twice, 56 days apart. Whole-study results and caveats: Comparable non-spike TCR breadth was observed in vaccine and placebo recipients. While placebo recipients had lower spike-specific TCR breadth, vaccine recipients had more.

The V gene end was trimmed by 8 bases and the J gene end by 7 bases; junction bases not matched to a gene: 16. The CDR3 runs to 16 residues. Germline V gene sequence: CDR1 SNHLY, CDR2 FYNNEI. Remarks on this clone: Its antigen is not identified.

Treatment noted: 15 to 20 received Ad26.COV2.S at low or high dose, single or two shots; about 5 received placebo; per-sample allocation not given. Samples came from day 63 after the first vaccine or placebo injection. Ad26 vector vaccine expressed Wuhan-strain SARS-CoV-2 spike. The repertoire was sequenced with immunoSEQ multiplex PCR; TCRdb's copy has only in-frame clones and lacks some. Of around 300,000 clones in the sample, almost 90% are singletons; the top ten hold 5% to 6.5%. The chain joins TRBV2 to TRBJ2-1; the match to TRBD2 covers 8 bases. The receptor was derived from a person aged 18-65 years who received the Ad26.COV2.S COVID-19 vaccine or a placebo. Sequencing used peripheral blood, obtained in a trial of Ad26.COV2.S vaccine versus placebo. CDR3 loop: CASGHVAGRAKNEQFF. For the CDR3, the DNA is TGTGCCAGCGGCCACGTAGCGGGGAGGGCCAAGAATGAGCAGTTCTTC.